The 27 T cell receptor beta chains below come from one sample, sequenced in a study of blood T cell repertoires in COVID-19. Sequencing was performed with immunoSEQ multiplex PCR; in TCRdb, only in-frame clones are kept and a portion is missing. In the table there are 300,000 to 400,000 clones, approximately 86% of which are singletons. The material sequenced was peripheral blood. The receptors come from a man aged 30-40 years with COVID-19, enrolled during active disease.

This chain joins TRBV6-2 or TRBV6-3 and TRBJ1-1; TRBD1 might be the D (5 bases). V lost 2 bases to trimming and J lost 3 bases, with 16 bases between them. The CDR3 is 16 amino acids. Germline values: CDR1 MNHEY, CDR2 SVGEGT. The CDR3 sequence: CASSYEASKGDTEAFF. The CDR3 DNA is TGTGCCAGCAGTTACGAGGCGTCTAAAGGGGACACTGAAGCTTTCTTT.

The chain has TRBV27 and TRBJ1-5, with D hard to call. Germline-derived CDR1 and CDR2 are MNHEY and SMNVEV (reference sequence). V was trimmed by 6 bases and J by 0 bases, leaving 15 bases between them. This CDR3 has 16 residues. CDR3 DNA: TGTGCCAGCAGCCCTGACACTTTCCTTAGCAATCAGCCCCAGCATTTT. It yields the protein CASSPDTFLSNQPQHF.

V gene TRBV5-1 combines with J gene TRBJ1-1, with TRBD1 identical over 8 bases. The V gene end was trimmed by 4 bases and the J gene end by 7 bases; junction bases not matched to a gene: 6. This CDR3 spans 13 amino acids. CDR1 SGHRS and CDR2 YFSETQ come from the germline V gene. The CDR3 coding sequence is TGCGCCAGCAGCCGAACCGACAGGGGTGAAGCTTTCTTT. Translated: CASSRTDRGEAFF. The complete variable domain, with remaining parts taken from reference TRBV5-1 and TRBJ1-1, reads KAGVTQTPRYLIKTRGQQVTLSCSPISGHRSVSWYQQTPGQGLQFLFEYFSETQRNKGNFPGRFSGRQFSNSRSEMNVSTLELGDSALYLCASSRTDRGEAFFGQGTRLTVV.

This chain joins TRBV18 and TRBJ2-4; 10 bases agree with TRBD1. CDR1 is KGHSH, CDR2 LQKENI, per germline. This CDR3 contains 14 residues. The V and J ends lost 6 bases and 4 bases, in that order; junction bases with no gene match: 3. The chain's CDR3 is CASSTGQGKNIQYF. CDR3 nucleotide sequence: TGTGCCAGCTCGACGGGACAGGGGAAAAACATTCAGTACTTC. The full variable domain, completed using reference TRBV18 and TRBJ2-4, is NAGVMQNPRHLVRRRGQEARLRCSPMKGHSHVYWYRQLPEEGLKFMVYLQKENIIDESGMPKERFSAEFPKEGPSILRIQQVVRGDSAAYFCASSTGQGKNIQYFGAGTRLSVL.

In this sample, this clone turned up a few times. The chain joins TRBV25-1 to TRBJ1-2; possible D gene TRBD1, 6 bases. The germline V and J ends were trimmed by 6 bases and 8 bases, with 13 bases remaining between them. This CDR3 region has 12 residues. Germline lookup yields CDR1 MGHDK and CDR2 SYGVNS. The DNA for the CDR3 is TGTGCCAGCAGAGACCGCAGGGGCGGCTACACCTTC. This encodes CASRDRRGGYTF.

The V and J genes are TRBV7-9 and TRBJ2-1; weak D call: TRBD2 (6 bases). CDR3 length: 14 amino acids. V was shortened by 1 base and J by 8 bases, with 12 bases between the two germline ends. CDR1 is SEHNR and CDR2 is FQNEAQ in the germline V gene (reference sequence). The CDR3 nucleotides are TGTGCCAGCAGCTTAGGTGGGAGGTGGGATGAGCAGTTCTTC. Amino acids: CASSLGGRWDEQFF.

Only one count was recorded for this clone. Other DNA variants within this sample encode the same CDR3. The chain combines TRBV5-6 with TRBJ2-7, with D possibly matching TRBD2 (7 bases). The germline V gene has CDR1 SGHDT and CDR2 YYEEEE. This CDR3 has 14 amino acids. The V and J ends lost 4 bases and 4 bases respectively, with 15 bases between them. The CDR3 region is CASSPPGGRYEQYF. The CDR3, as DNA: TGTGCCAGCAGCCCCCCGGGGGGCAGGTACGAGCAGTACTTC.

With regard to this clone: Other DNA sequences in the sample encode the same CDR3. This chain connects TRBV27 to TRBJ1-3; D not resolved. Germline V gene sequence: CDR1 MNHEY, CDR2 SMNVEV (reference sequence). The CDR3 extends over 15 amino acids. Trimming pared 3 bases from V and 3 bases from J, leaving 12 bases between. In nucleotides, the CDR3 is TGTGCCAGCAGTTTGACGGGAGCGAATGGAAACACCATATATTTT. Its translation is CASSLTGANGNTIYF.

The V gene is TRBV15, the J gene TRBJ2-1; unclear D gene. The germline gives CDR1 LNHNV, CDR2 YYDKDF (reference sequence). The ends were cut back, 0 bases at V and 3 bases at J, with 12 bases in the middle. The CDR3 contains 16 residues. The CDR3 spells CATSRDLERSYNEQFF. Here the CDR3 DNA reads TGTGCCACCAGCAGAGATCTAGAGCGCAGCTACAATGAGCAGTTCTTC.

The rearrangement joins TRBV19 to TRBJ2-5, with D possibly matching TRBD2 (5 bases). Trimming removed 1 base from V and 1 base from J, with 10 bases in between. The length of the CDR3 is 15 residues. Germline-derived CDR1 and CDR2 are LNHDA and SQIVND (reference sequence). The CDR3 region is CASSIGASPQETQYF. In DNA form, the CDR3 reads TGTGCCAGTAGTATAGGGGCTAGCCCCCAAGAGACCCAGTACTTC.

The chain links TRBV27 to TRBJ2-1; D unresolved. The CDR3 sequence is 14 residues long. V was cut by 2 bases and J by 4 bases, with 9 bases left in between. CDR1 is MNHEY and CDR2 is SMNVEV in the germline V gene (reference sequence). CDR3 loop: CASSLVPQYNEQFF. Written as DNA, the CDR3 is TGTGCCAGCAGTTTAGTCCCCCAATACAATGAGCAGTTCTTC.

This rearrangement joins TRBV18 to TRBJ2-7, with 8 positions matching TRBD1. V shed 1 base, J shed 2 bases, and the junction held 10 bases outside the gene matches. CDR3 length: 17 amino acids. The V gene's germline CDR1 is KGHSH and CDR2 LQKENI. DNA for the CDR3: TGTGCCAGCTCACCACGGGGTCTCGGGACAGGAGCCTACGAGCAGTACTTC. Translated, it gives CASSPRGLGTGAYEQYF.

The genes are TRBV9 and TRBJ2-7; TRBD2 agrees at 14 bases. Germline V gene data show CDR1 as SGDLS and CDR2 as YYNGEE. This CDR3 contains 14 residues. The V gene end was trimmed by 3 bases and the J gene end by 6 bases; junction bases not matched to a gene: 2. In DNA, the CDR3 is TGTGCCAGCAGCGAAGGACTAGCGGGGGGCGAGCAGTACTTC. Protein sequence: CASSEGLAGGEQYF.

The chain recombines TRBV20-1 with TRBJ2-7; no clear D gene. CDR3 size: 10 residues. The V gene lost 5 bases and the J gene lost 7 bases, with 9 bases spanning the gap. Germline assignment: CDR1 DFQATT and CDR2 SNEGSKA (reference sequence). CDR3 sequence: CSARSREQYF. The CDR3, as DNA: TGCAGTGCTCGGTCTAGAGAGCAGTACTTC.

The chain joins TRBV6-1 to TRBJ1-4, with 7 bases fitting TRBD1. The CDR3 loop spans 17 amino acids. Germline CDR1 is MNHNS and CDR2 is SASEGT. The V segment lost 3 bases and the J segment 5 bases; nucleotides outside the gene matches: 12. The CDR3 DNA reads as TGTGCCAGCAGTGAGCCGACAGGGTATTTCGTCAATGAAAAACTGTTTTTT. It is translated as CASSEPTGYFVNEKLFF.

The V and J genes are TRBV19 and TRBJ1-6, with D possibly being TRBD1 (6 bases). Germline values: CDR1 LNHDA, CDR2 SQIVND (reference sequence). The CDR3 extends over 15 amino acids. The V and J ends lost 3 bases and 6 bases respectively, with 12 bases between them. The CDR3 loop is CASSIRAGANSPLHF. Here the CDR3 DNA reads TGTGCCAGTAGTATTCGGGCAGGGGCTAATTCACCCCTCCACTTT.

This clone was recorded once. V usage is TRBV7-9 and J usage is TRBJ2-7, with 12 positions matching TRBD2. After removal of 1 base from V and 5 bases from J, the junction contained 6 bases not matched to a gene. The germline gives CDR1 SEHNR, CDR2 FQNEAQ (reference sequence). This CDR3 contains 16 residues. The CDR3, as DNA: TGTGCCAGCAGCTTAGTCGCTAGCGGGGGGGCGGACGAGCAGTACTTC. This translates into CASSLVASGGADEQYF.

This clone came up a few times. The V gene is TRBV7-9, the J gene TRBJ1-6, with D hard to call. Germline values: CDR1 SEHNR, CDR2 FQNEAQ (reference sequence). Trimming took 3 bases from V and 5 from J, leaving 11 bases between them. The CDR3 extends over 15 amino acids. The CDR3 sequence is CASSLHSIDNSPLHF. The CDR3 region has the DNA TGTGCCAGCAGCTTGCATAGTATCGATAATTCACCCCTCCACTTT. The variable domain in full, completed from reference TRBV7-9 and TRBJ1-6, reads DTGVSQNPRHKITKRGQNVTFRCDPISEHNRLYWYRQTLGQGPEFLTYFQNEAQLEKSRLLSDRFSAERPKGSFSTLEIQRTEQGDSAMYLCASSLHSIDNSPLHFGNGTRLTVT.

The rearrangement links TRBV7-9 to TRBJ2-7, with 8 bases identical to TRBD1. The junction had 3 bases not matched to a gene; V was cut back by 5 bases and J by 0 bases. The CDR3 runs to 14 residues. Germline V gene sequence: CDR1 SEHNR, CDR2 FQNEAQ (reference sequence). This chain's CDR3 is CASSLTGVSYEQYF. In nucleotides, the CDR3 is TGTGCCAGCAGCCTGACAGGGGTCTCCTACGAGCAGTACTTC.

The chain carries TRBV9 and TRBJ2-3; 12 positions match TRBD2. V shed 6 bases, J shed 5 bases, and the junction held 4 bases outside the gene matches. The germline V gene has CDR1 SGDLS and CDR2 YYNGEE. CDR3 length equals 14 residues. CDR3 protein: CASTSSGGVDTQYF. The DNA for the CDR3 is TGTGCCAGCACCTCTAGCGGGGGGGTAGATACGCAGTATTTT.

The chain is built from TRBV6-6 and TRBJ1-1, with unresolved D. V shed 2 bases and J shed 1 base, with 8 bases lying between them. Per germline, CDR1 MNHNY and CDR2 SVGAGI (reference sequence). There are 14 residues in the CDR3. The CDR3 DNA follows: TGTGCCAGCAGTTACCCCGGTTGGAACACTGAAGCTTTCTTT. This sequence encodes CASSYPGWNTEAFF.

In this sample, this clone turned up once. This sequence joins TRBV5-4 and TRBJ2-1; a possible D gene is TRBD2 (6 bases). Germline V CDR1 and CDR2: SGHNT, YYREEE (reference sequence). The V gene lost 4 bases and the J gene lost 4 bases, with 12 bases spanning the gap. The length of the CDR3 is 14 residues. The CDR3 region is CASSPGTLYNEQFF. In DNA form, the CDR3 reads TGTGCCAGCAGCCCGGGGACTCTGTACAATGAGCAGTTCTTC.

The chain couples TRBV20-1 to TRBJ2-1; weak D call: TRBD2 (5 bases). Trimming shortened V by 7 bases and J by 9 bases, and 13 bases separated the two germline ends. The CDR3 consists of 11 residues. CDR1 and CDR2 (germline): DFQATT, SNEGSKA (reference sequence). The chain's CDR3 is CSGGGRGEQFF. CDR3 nucleotides: TGCAGTGGAGGTGGACGGGGTGAGCAGTTCTTC.

The chain couples TRBV28 to TRBJ2-5, with 11 bases fitting TRBD2. CDR3 length equals 15 residues. J was trimmed by 3 bases and V by 6 bases; bases with no gene match: 6. The germline CDR1 and CDR2 sequences are MDHEN and SYDVKM. DNA of the CDR3: TGTGCCAGCAGCCGGCATAGCGGGGGGGAAGAGACCCAGTACTTC. It codes for CASSRHSGGEETQYF.

This sequence joins TRBV10-3 and TRBJ2-5; a weak D match, TRBD1 (5 bases). The CDR3 contains 13 residues. V lost 5 bases to trimming and J lost 2 bases, with 9 bases between them. CDR1 is ENHRY, CDR2 SYGVKD, per germline. The CDR3 nucleotides read TGTGCCATCAGTCCAGACAGACAAGAGACCCAGTACTTC. This codes for CAISPDRQETQYF.

The chain joins TRBV3-1 (or the pseudogene TRBV3-2) to TRBJ1-1, with TRBD1 matching over 10 bases. Germline CDR1 and CDR2: LGHDT and YNNKEL (reference sequence). Trimming cost V 0 bases and J 8 bases; bases outside gene matches: 3. The CDR3 sequence is 14 residues long. Here the CDR3 DNA reads TGTGCCAGCAGCCAAGAACGGACAGGGGGAGAAGCTTTCTTT. The encoded protein is CASSQERTGGEAFF.

This chain uses TRBV2 with TRBJ1-3; TRBD1 agrees at 7 bases. Germline loops: CDR1 SNHLY, CDR2 FYNNEI. CDR3 length equals 15 residues. Trimming took 0 bases from V and 4 from J; bases not matched to a gene: 3. The CDR3 DNA sequence: TGTGCCAGCAGTGAAGCAGGGGGCAGGGGAAACACCATATATTTT. It is translated as CASSEAGGRGNTIYF.